This is a list of T cell receptor beta chains from one sample in a study of control samples from healthy donors and cancer patients. Using immunoSEQ multiplex PCR, the repertoire was profiled, and TCRdb retains in-frame clones only, with some absent. The data hold fewer than 500,000 clones, with around 90% observed a single time. The specimen was PBMCs. The receptors shown here come from a man aged 35 to 55 with head and neck cancer. CDR3s include the opening cysteine and the closing phenylalanine or tryptophan. The order of the fields is J gene, D gene, V gene, clone size, CDR3 protein, CDR3 DNA. D genes are given only for firm matches. Part of the rows lack a size; the others show once, few, many or a class for expanded clones.

j_call: TRBJ1-5; d_call: NA; v_call: TRBV19; clone_size: NA; cdr3_aa: CASSYTGIGQPQHF; cdr3_nt: TGTGCCAGTAGTTACACAGGGATTGGACAGCCCCAGCATTTT
j_call: TRBJ1-2; d_call: TRBD1; v_call: TRBV19; clone_size: NA; cdr3_aa: CASSGGRSGYTF; cdr3_nt: TGTGCCTCCTCAGGGGGGCGGAGCGGCTACACCTTC
j_call: TRBJ1-5; d_call: NA; v_call: TRBV10-3; clone_size: NA; cdr3_aa: CAISGGQDQNQPQHF; cdr3_nt: TGTGCCATCAGTGGTGGGCAGGACCAGAATCAGCCCCAGCATTTT
j_call: TRBJ1-3; d_call: NA; v_call: TRBV16; clone_size: NA; cdr3_aa: CASSQSVYRGPSGNTIYF; cdr3_nt: TGTGCCAGCAGCCAATCGGTTTATCGCGGCCCCTCTGGAAACACCATATATTTT
j_call: TRBJ1-5; d_call: NA; v_call: TRBV28; clone_size: NA; cdr3_aa: CASRPGGGGQPQHF; cdr3_nt: TGTGCCAGCAGGCCCGGCGGAGGTGGTCAGCCCCAGCATTTT
j_call: TRBJ1-1; d_call: TRBD1; v_call: TRBV15; clone_size: once; cdr3_aa: CATSRGTGSDTEAFF; cdr3_nt: TGTGCCACCAGCAGAGGGACAGGGTCCGACACTGAAGCTTTCTTT
j_call: TRBJ2-3; d_call: NA; v_call: TRBV9; clone_size: NA; cdr3_aa: CASSVERQEGGTDTQYF; cdr3_nt: TGTGCCAGCAGCGTAGAACGGCAGGAGGGTGGCACAGATACGCAGTATTTT
j_call: TRBJ1-3; d_call: NA; v_call: TRBV7-2; clone_size: NA; cdr3_aa: CASSEPGSRQTSIYF; cdr3_nt: TGTGCCAGCAGCGAACCCGGAAGCCGACAGACTTCCATATATTTT
j_call: TRBJ2-7; d_call: NA; v_call: TRBV4-3; clone_size: NA; cdr3_aa: CASSRMSGGYEQYF; cdr3_nt: TGCGCCAGCAGCCGAATGTCTGGCGGGTACGAGCAGTACTTC
j_call: TRBJ1-4; d_call: NA; v_call: TRBV9; clone_size: NA; cdr3_aa: CASSVGGQGYNNEKLFF; cdr3_nt: TGTGCCAGCAGCGTTGGGGGGCAGGGTTACAATAATGAAAAACTGTTTTTT